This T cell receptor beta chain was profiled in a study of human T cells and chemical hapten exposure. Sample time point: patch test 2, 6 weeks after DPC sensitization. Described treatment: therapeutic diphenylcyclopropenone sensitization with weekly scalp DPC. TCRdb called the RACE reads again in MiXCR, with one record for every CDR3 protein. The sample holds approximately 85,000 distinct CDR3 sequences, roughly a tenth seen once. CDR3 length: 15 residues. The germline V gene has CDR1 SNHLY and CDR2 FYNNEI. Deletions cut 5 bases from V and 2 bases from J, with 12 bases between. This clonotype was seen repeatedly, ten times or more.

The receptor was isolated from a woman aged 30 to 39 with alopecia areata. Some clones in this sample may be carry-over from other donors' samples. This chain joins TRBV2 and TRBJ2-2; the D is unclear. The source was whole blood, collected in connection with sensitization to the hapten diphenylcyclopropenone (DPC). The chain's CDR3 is CASSPLNYNTGELFF. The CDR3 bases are TGTGCCAGCAGTCCCTTAAACTACAACACCGGGGAGCTGTTTTTT.